The entry that follows covers one T cell receptor beta chain sequence. It lacks a known antigen. No base qualities exist here, and no much larger clone lies one base off it. The same CDR3 also results from other DNA sequences found in this sample. Germline trimming amounts to 4 bases on V and 6 bases on J, with 0 as the count of junction bases outside the gene matches. The CDR3 has 12 amino acids, counting the end cysteine and phenylalanine. The CDR3 DNA has 36 bases and is translated from base 1. CDR1 and CDR2, looked up from the germline V gene (reference sequence), are LGHDT and YNNKEL. The data belong to a study of control samples from healthy donors and cancer patients (dated by TCRdb to the early 2020s). Library generation was performed with the immunoSEQ multiplex PCR assay. TCRdb limited this immuneACCESS table to in-frame rearrangements with V and J called. A share of clones is missing; checked studies link under half to unresolved V genes, and the rest is unexplained. The sample table records 100,000 to 150,000 clones; about 83% of these occur just once. Of the sample, over 10% falls within the top ten clones.

The source is a man aged 25 to 40 in good health. The rearrangement joined TRBV3-1 (or the pseudogene TRBV3-2) to TRBJ2-3, with 8 middle bases fitting TRBD2. Sequencing input: blood. DNA sequence: TGTGCCAGCAGCCGCGGGAGGGATACGCAGTATTTT. It translates as CASSRGRDTQYF.